The 22 T cell receptor beta chains reported below all come from one sample, sequenced in a study of OX40 agonist ivuxolimab in advanced cancers. Libraries were prepared by immunoSEQ multiplex PCR; TCRdb keeps only in-frame clonotypes and omits some of them. The sample carries more than 35,000 clones, over 60% recorded once. The material sequenced was CD4+ or CD8+ T cells sorted from blood, taken in a trial of the OX40 agonist ivuxolimab. All receptors derive from an adult with an advanced solid tumor such as melanoma, head and neck, liver or kidney cancer.

The rearrangement uses TRBV7-2 and TRBJ2-7; TRBD2 matches at 14 bases. The CDR3 covers 16 residues. Trimming cost V 5 bases and J 4 bases; bases outside gene matches: 7. Germline V CDR1 and CDR2: SGHTA, FQGNSA. CDR3 loop: CASSRLAGGGEYEQYF. CDR3 DNA: TGTGCCAGCAGCCGACTAGCGGGAGGGGGTGAGTACGAGCAGTACTTC.

This chain connects TRBV4-1 to TRBJ2-5; a weak D match, TRBD1 (5 bases). Germline values: CDR1 MGHRA, CDR2 YSYEKL. This CDR3 contains 15 residues. Trimming left V 0 bases short and J 5 bases short, with 13 bases between. CDR3 coding DNA: TGCGCCAGCAGCCAAGAGAACAGGCTTGGTGAGACCCAGTACTTC. Protein sequence: CASSQENRLGETQYF.

V usage is TRBV15 and J usage is TRBJ2-2; D remains ambiguous. The CDR3 runs 17 residues. Per the germline V gene, CDR1 is LNHNV and CDR2 is YYDKDF (reference sequence). V lost 1 base to trimming and J lost 2 bases, with 14 bases between them. The CDR3 DNA is TGTGCCACCAGCAGAGCCCCCCCCAACAGAAACACCGGGGAGCTGTTTTTT. Its protein is CATSRAPPNRNTGELFF.

This sequence joins TRBV9 and TRBJ2-5; 8 bases align to TRBD2. Looked up from germline, CDR1 is SGDLS and CDR2 is YYNGEE. V dropped 4 bases and J dropped 4; count of bases not matched to a gene: 9. This CDR3 has 15 residues. The DNA for the CDR3 is TGTGCCAGCAGCTTTACCGGGACTAGGGGAGAGACCCAGTACTTC. Translation gives CASSFTGTRGETQYF.

This chain links TRBV28 with TRBJ1-6; 9 bases are shared with TRBD1. Germline V gene data show CDR1 as MDHEN and CDR2 as SYDVKM. Trimming removed 10 bases from V and 7 bases from J; junction bases left unmatched: 8. The CDR3 spans 14 residues. CDR3 nucleotide sequence: TGTGCCAACGCGCCTGGGACAGGGAATTCACCCCTCCACTTT. Translating it yields CANAPGTGNSPLHF.

V usage is TRBV5-1 and J usage is TRBJ1-4, with D tentatively TRBD1 (5 bases). The germline CDR1 and CDR2 sequences are SGHRS and YFSETQ. Trimming shortened V by 4 bases and J by 0 bases, and 13 bases separated the two germline ends. CDR3 length equals 16 residues. The DNA of the CDR3 is TGCGCCAGCAGCGCGATGGGGGGGGCAACTAATGAAAAACTGTTTTTT. Amino acid sequence: CASSAMGGATNEKLFF.

This clone showed up just once. This rearrangement joins TRBV28 to TRBJ1-4; 8 bases are shared with TRBD1. This CDR3 is 14 amino acids long. Germline CDR1 MDHEN, CDR2 SYDVKM. The trim removed 5 bases at V and 8 bases at J, leaving 7 bases unmatched. CDR3 in amino acids: CASSDRTGLEKLFF. Here the CDR3 DNA reads TGTGCCAGCAGTGACAGGACAGGGCTGGAAAAACTGTTTTTT.

CDR3 protein: CASRPGLAGVDTQYF. CDR3 DNA: TGCGCCAGCAGACCGGGACTAGCGGGAGTAGATACGCAGTATTTT. This sequence joins TRBV5-1 and TRBJ2-3; 14 nucleotides line up with TRBD2. Trimming at V came to 5 bases and at J to 5 bases, leaving 4 bases not matched to a gene. The CDR3 is 15 residues long. Germline CDR1 SGHRS, CDR2 YFSETQ.

The chain joins TRBV28 to TRBJ2-3; TRBD2 might be the D (5 bases). Germline V gene data show CDR1 as MDHEN and CDR2 as SYDVKM. CDR3 size: 15 residues. Trimming stripped 7 bases from V and 0 bases from J, with 14 bases between. The CDR3 sequence is CASIREGVSTDTQYF. The CDR3 bases are TGTGCCAGCATCCGAGAGGGAGTGAGCACAGATACGCAGTATTTT.

The V call is TRBV2, the J call TRBJ2-2, with 7 bases aligning to TRBD1. The CDR3 has 15 residues. Germline CDR1 and CDR2: SNHLY and FYNNEI. Trimming removed 5 bases from V and 5 bases from J; junction bases left unmatched: 8. CDR3 DNA sequence: TGTGCCAGCAGTCTCTCAGGGGGTTGGACCGGGGAGCTGTTTTTT. As protein: CASSLSGGWTGELFF.

The chain couples TRBV27 to TRBJ1-5; D not resolved. Germline V gene data show CDR1 as MNHEY and CDR2 as SMNVEV (reference sequence). Trimming took 6 bases from V and 0 from J, leaving 3 bases between them. This CDR3 is 12 amino acids long. CDR3 sequence reads: CASSRSNQPQHF. DNA of the CDR3: TGTGCCAGCAGCCGTAGCAATCAGCCCCAGCATTTT.

This clone appeared a single time. This chain joins TRBV30 and TRBJ2-5; D might be TRBD1 or TRBD2, each matching 5 bases. This CDR3 comprises 13 residues. The V gene lost 2 bases and the J gene lost 5 bases, with 12 bases spanning the gap. The germline CDR1 and CDR2 sequences are GTSNPN and SVGIG (reference sequence). As DNA, the CDR3 is TGTGCCTGGAGTCCCGGGAAGGGGGAGACCCAGTACTTC. It is translated as CAWSPGKGETQYF.

This clone was seen more than once but under ten times. The chain carries TRBV7-9 and TRBJ1-1, with a tentative D call TRBD1 (5 bases). Germline V gene data show CDR1 as SEHNR and CDR2 as FQNEAQ (reference sequence). The CDR3 length is 13 residues. The ends were cut back, 3 bases at V and 4 bases at J, with 9 bases in the middle. The DNA for the CDR3 is TGTGCCAGCAGCTTCATGGGGCCCACTGAAGCTTTCTTT. The encoded protein is CASSFMGPTEAFF.

The rearrangement joins TRBV27 to TRBJ2-7; 9 bases map to TRBD1. Trimming took 6 bases from V and 3 from J; bases not matched to a gene: 9. Germline V gene sequence: CDR1 MNHEY, CDR2 SMNVEV (reference sequence). The CDR3 spans 15 residues. The CDR3 sequence is CASRRLGTGNYEQYF. The CDR3 DNA follows: TGTGCCAGCAGGCGCCTCGGGACAGGGAACTACGAGCAGTACTTC.

The rearrangement links TRBV11-2 to TRBJ2-1, with D possibly matching TRBD2 (6 bases). There are 17 residues in the CDR3. The V end was cut by 1 base, the J end by 0 bases, with 13 bases between. The germline CDR1 and CDR2 sequences are SGHAT and FQNNGV. CDR3 in amino acids: CASSLVSGRSSYNEQFF. The CDR3 nucleotides read TGTGCCAGCAGCTTAGTTAGCGGCCGTAGCTCCTACAATGAGCAGTTCTTC. Supplemented by reference TRBV11-2 and TRBJ2-1, the full variable domain reads EAGVAQSPRYKIIEKRQSVAFWCNPISGHATLYWYQQILGQGPKLLIQFQNNGVVDDSQLPKDRFSAERLKGVDSTLKIQPAKLEDSAVYLCASSLVSGRSSYNEQFFGPGTRLTVL.

This chain connects TRBV9 to TRBJ2-1; TRBD1 matches 8 bases. The CDR3 covers 14 residues. The J segment lost 8 bases and the V segment lost 2 bases, leaving 6 bases of the junction unmatched. Germline values: CDR1 SGDLS, CDR2 YYNGEE. CDR3 in amino acids: CASSVQGAWDEQFF. For the CDR3, the DNA is TGTGCCAGCAGCGTGCAGGGGGCATGGGATGAGCAGTTCTTC.

The chain has TRBV6-5 and TRBJ2-5; no definite D call. Germline-derived CDR1 and CDR2 are MNHEY and SVGAGI. Trimming took 8 bases from V and 5 from J, leaving 15 bases between them. The CDR3 spans 13 residues. As DNA, the CDR3 is TGTGCCAGCCTGTCCAAGGGAATGGAGACCCAGTACTTC. This sequence encodes CASLSKGMETQYF.

The CDR3 protein is CASSLRTGGRTETQYF. The CDR3 region has the DNA TGTGCCAGCAGCTTGAGGACAGGGGGCAGGACCGAGACCCAGTACTTC. J is TRBJ2-5 and V is TRBV7-2; 11 nucleotides line up with TRBD1. Trimming cost V 3 bases and J 5 bases; bases outside gene matches: 8. Germline CDR1 is SGHTA and CDR2 is FQGNSA. This CDR3 region has 16 residues.

The count of this clone is one. The chain is built from TRBV4-1 and TRBJ2-1, with D possibly being TRBD2 (6 bases). Trimming removed 3 bases from V and 0 bases from J, with 12 bases in between. The CDR3 is 16 amino acids. CDR1 is MGHRA, CDR2 YSYEKL, per germline. The CDR3 here is CASSQVSGTSYNEQFF. In nucleotides, the CDR3 is TGCGCCAGCAGCCAGGTTAGCGGAACCTCCTACAATGAGCAGTTCTTC.

This sequence joins TRBV5-4 and TRBJ2-6; D gene uncertain. CDR3 length: 14 amino acids. Deletions cut 0 bases from V and 2 bases from J, with 3 bases between. From germline, CDR1 is SGHNT and CDR2 YYREEE (reference sequence). CDR3 in amino acids: CASSLGPGANVLTF. In DNA form, the CDR3 reads TGTGCCAGCAGCTTGGGGCCTGGGGCCAACGTCCTGACTTTC.

This clone was observed a few times. Different DNA sequences within this sample yield the same CDR3. The chain recombines TRBV19 with TRBJ2-2, with D maybe TRBD2 (6 bases). This CDR3 has 17 residues. Germline V gene sequence: CDR1 LNHDA, CDR2 SQIVND (reference sequence). V lost 3 bases and J lost 1, with 15 bases in between. The CDR3 coding sequence is TGTGCCAGTAGTATGGGACCGGGAGAATGGAACACCGGGGAGCTGTTTTTT. Its translation is CASSMGPGEWNTGELFF.

CDR3 in DNA: TGTGCCTGGAGTGTATTAGAGAATAGCAATCAGCCCCAGCATTTT. This encodes CAWSVLENSNQPQHF. V is TRBV30 and J is TRBJ1-5; D ambiguous. From germline, CDR1 is GTSNPN and CDR2 SVGIG (reference sequence). V was trimmed by 0 bases and J by 0 bases, leaving 9 bases between them. The CDR3 runs to 15 residues.